The TCR beta chain under discussion was sequenced for a study of blood T cell repertoires in COVID-19. Study summary: Sites across the United States, Italy and Spain contributed samples from acute and convalescent COVID-19. From T cells, B-cell-depleted T cells, or PBMCs came the material, which was cDNA or gDNA.

Authors' processing steps: Reference gene primer amplification yielded estimated nucleated cell counts. The data were produced by immunoSEQ multiplex PCR, yet TCRdb's version contains in-frame clones alone and is incomplete. That table supplies the V and J calls and clone size; D and trimming were determined from the DNA. The table lists tens of thousands of clones, about 88% of them singletons. This CDR3 has 14 amino acids. The germline gives CDR1 MRHNA, CDR2 SNTAGT. Trimming at V came to 4 bases and at J to 7 bases, leaving 9 bases not matched to a gene. Recruitment covered about 25 US areas and drew participants whose ages spanned roughly 18 to 90 years.

V usage is TRBV6-4 and J usage is TRBJ1-1; 7 nucleotides line up with TRBD1. The specimen sequenced was PBMCs or T cells enriched from blood (not recorded which). The receptor's source is a woman between 35 and 50 years old who had recovered from COVID-19. The CDR3 spells CASSVMPRTGEAFF. The CDR3 DNA follows: TGTGCCAGCAGTGTTATGCCCCGGACAGGTGAAGCTTTCTTT.